The 18 T cell receptor beta chains below were found in one sample sequenced in a study of blood T cell repertoires in COVID-19. Here immunoSEQ multiplex PCR was the method, and the copy in TCRdb shows in-frame clones only, minus some. This table has hundreds of thousands of clones, about 88% appearing once. Sequencing used peripheral blood. Receptors were obtained from a woman aged 70 to 79 with COVID-19, enrolled during active disease.

The chain couples TRBV19 to TRBJ1-1, with TRBD1 as a possible D gene (6 bases). Trimming left V 4 bases short and J 7 bases short, with 10 bases between. This CDR3 is built from 12 residues. Germline CDR1 reads LNHDA; CDR2 reads SQIVND (reference sequence). The CDR3 coding sequence is TGTGCCAGTAGTACTGGACAGTTTGAAGCTTTCTTT. Its protein product is CASSTGQFEAFF.

The CDR3 DNA follows: TGTGCCAGCAGCTCGAGAAAACAGGGTAATGAGCAGTTCTTC. This encodes CASSSRKQGNEQFF. The V gene is TRBV7-2, the J gene TRBJ2-1; tentatively, D is TRBD1 (6 bases). Per germline, CDR1 SGHTA and CDR2 FQGNSA. This CDR3 spans 14 amino acids. V lost 4 bases to trimming and J lost 7 bases, with 14 bases between them.

This clone came up a few times. The V call is TRBV19, the J call TRBJ1-2; possible D gene TRBD1, 5 bases. This CDR3 is built from 12 residues. The germline gives CDR1 LNHDA, CDR2 SQIVND (reference sequence). V dropped 7 bases and J dropped 5 bases, with 11 bases sitting between them. CDR3 loop: CASTDKQYGYTF. Here the CDR3 DNA reads TGTGCCAGTACGGACAAACAATATGGCTACACCTTC.

The chain joins TRBV27 to TRBJ2-7; TRBD1 is a possible D gene (6 bases). The V and J ends lost 0 bases and 3 bases respectively, with 9 bases between them. CDR1 and CDR2 (germline): MNHEY, SMNVEV (reference sequence). The CDR3 is 14 amino acids. In DNA, the CDR3 is TGTGCCAGCAGTTTATCGACAGGCGACTACGAGCAGTACTTC. It encodes CASSLSTGDYEQYF.

V is TRBV24-1 and J is TRBJ1-2, with D maybe TRBD1 (6 bases). Per the germline V gene, CDR1 is KGHDR and CDR2 is SFDVKD. This CDR3 comprises 17 residues. Trimming cost V 5 bases and J 4 bases, with 22 bases left between them. The CDR3 DNA reads TGTGCCACCAGTGGCGCAGGTGTGGGGGCCACCCTCTATGGCTACACCTTC. It yields the protein CATSGAGVGATLYGYTF.

The gene calls are TRBV19 and TRBJ1-4; D unclear. Trimming pared 6 bases from V and 6 bases from J, leaving 11 bases between. The CDR3 is 13 residues long. CDR1 is LNHDA and CDR2 is SQIVND in the germline V gene (reference sequence). The CDR3 protein is CASRRSLHEKLFF. The CDR3 DNA is TGTGCCAGTAGGCGGTCGCTCCATGAAAAACTGTTTTTT.

The rearrangement uses TRBV7-2 and TRBJ1-5; TRBD1 is a possible D gene (6 bases). Per germline, CDR1 SGHTA and CDR2 FQGNSA. V was trimmed by 5 bases and J by 2 bases, leaving 10 bases between them. There are 14 residues in the CDR3. The CDR3 DNA follows: TGTGCCAGCAGCCCCGGACAGCGCAATCAGCCCCAGCATTTT. Translating gives CASSPGQRNQPQHF.

This sequence joins TRBV28 and TRBJ1-1, with D maybe TRBD1 (5 bases). This CDR3 spans 18 amino acids. V was cut by 5 bases and J by 3 bases, with 25 bases left in between. From germline, CDR1 is MDHEN and CDR2 SYDVKM. The CDR3, as DNA: TGTGCCAGCAGTCTCTACCCCCCCGGGGCGCGGGAGCACACTGAAGCTTTCTTT. Translation: CASSLYPPGAREHTEAFF. The variable domain in full, completed from reference TRBV28 and TRBJ1-1, reads DVKVTQSSRYLVKRTGEKVFLECVQDMDHENMFWYRQDPGLGLRLIYFSYDVKMKEKGDIPEGYSVSREKKERFSLILESASTNQTSMYLCASSLYPPGAREHTEAFFGQGTRLTVV.

The rearrangement joins TRBV27 to TRBJ1-6; 8 bases align to TRBD1. The CDR3 covers 15 residues. After removal of 5 bases from V and 4 bases from J, the junction contained 4 bases not matched to a gene. CDR1 and CDR2 (germline): MNHEY, SMNVEV (reference sequence). CDR3 protein: CASSMGQAYNSPLHF. DNA of the CDR3: TGTGCCAGCAGTATGGGACAGGCGTATAATTCACCCCTCCACTTT.

In this sample, this clone turned up once. The chain employs TRBV19 and TRBJ2-7, with TRBD1 matching over 11 bases. Germline values: CDR1 LNHDA, CDR2 SQIVND (reference sequence). The CDR3 has 15 amino acids. J gave up 3 bases and V 5 bases, and 6 bases lay outside the gene matches. The chain's CDR3 is CASSAGQGAIYEQYF. CDR3 nucleotides: TGTGCCAGTAGTGCCGGACAGGGGGCTATCTACGAGCAGTACTTC.

This rearrangement joins TRBV9 to TRBJ1-1; D is uncertain. V lost 3 bases and J 8 bases, leaving 11 bases between the germline ends. Germline CDR1 is SGDLS and CDR2 is YYNGEE. The CDR3 is 12 amino acids. CDR3 in amino acids: CASSGQTREAFF. CDR3 coding DNA: TGTGCCAGCAGCGGGCAGACTCGAGAAGCTTTCTTT.

The rearrangement uses TRBV7-9 and TRBJ1-1, with TRBD1 matching 7 bases. Trimming at V came to 6 bases and at J to 6 bases, leaving 7 bases not matched to a gene. There are 13 residues in the CDR3. CDR1 SEHNR and CDR2 FQNEAQ come from the germline V gene (reference sequence). CDR3 nucleotide sequence: TGTGCCAGCAGGAGTGCAGGGGGTTCTGAAGCTTTCTTT. The encoded protein is CASRSAGGSEAFF.

The CDR3 spells CSASLTSGDDTQYF. The CDR3 DNA reads as TGCAGTGCTAGTCTAACTAGCGGGGACGATACGCAGTATTTT. The gene calls are TRBV20-1 and TRBJ2-3; TRBD2 agrees at 10 bases. The V gene end was trimmed by 3 bases and the J gene end by 6 bases; junction bases not matched to a gene: 6. There are 14 residues in the CDR3. Germline values: CDR1 DFQATT, CDR2 SNEGSKA (reference sequence).

V and J are TRBV12-3 or TRBV12-4 and TRBJ2-5; D not resolved. This CDR3 comprises 12 residues. V lost 1 base to trimming and J lost 4 bases, with 4 bases between them. Here the CDR3 reads CASSLGAETQYF. In nucleotides, the CDR3 is TGTGCCAGCAGTTTAGGGGCAGAGACCCAGTACTTC.

J is TRBJ2-3 and V is TRBV4-1; 12 nucleotides match TRBD2. Germline V CDR1 and CDR2: MGHRA, YSYEKL. This CDR3 is built from 16 residues. The junction had 7 bases not matched to a gene; V was cut back by 3 bases and J by 6 bases. The DNA of the CDR3 is TGCGCCAGCAGCCACCAACTAGCGGGGGGCTTGGATACGCAGTATTTT. This codes for CASSHQLAGGLDTQYF.

V is TRBV7-2 and J is TRBJ1-3, with TRBD1 matching over 9 bases. V lost 5 bases, J lost 7 bases, and 9 bases stayed unmatched. The length of the CDR3 is 15 residues. Germline-derived CDR1 and CDR2 are SGHTA and FQGNSA. The CDR3 sequence is CASSPGQGRGNTIYF. The DNA of the CDR3 is TGTGCCAGCAGCCCGGGACAGGGAAGAGGGAACACCATATATTTT.

This clone has just a few counts. CDR3 sequence reads: CASSLRTGLAGGLVEQFF. CDR3 DNA: TGTGCCAGCAGCTTGCGTACGGGACTAGCGGGGGGGCTGGTTGAGCAGTTCTTC. The V gene is TRBV7-2, the J gene TRBJ2-1; 16 bases fit TRBD2. Germline lookup yields CDR1 SGHTA and CDR2 FQGNSA. V lost 3 bases, J lost 9 bases, and 11 bases stayed unmatched. The CDR3 loop spans 18 amino acids. Complete variable domain (other parts from reference TRBV7-2 and TRBJ2-1): GAGVSQSPSNKVTEKGKDVELRCDPISGHTALYWYRQSLGQGLEFLIYFQGNSAPDKSGLPSDRFSAERTGGSVSTLTIQRTQQEDSAVYLCASSLRTGLAGGLVEQFFGPGTRLTVL.

This clone has just a few counts. The chain recombines TRBV9 with TRBJ1-5, with D possibly TRBD1 on 6 matching bases. Per germline, CDR1 SGDLS and CDR2 YYNGEE. There are 14 residues in the CDR3. V gave up 4 bases and J gave up 4 bases, with 12 bases separating them. The CDR3 protein is CASSQGQGNQPQHF. CDR3 nucleotide sequence: TGTGCCAGCAGCCAGGGGCAGGGGAATCAGCCCCAGCATTTT.